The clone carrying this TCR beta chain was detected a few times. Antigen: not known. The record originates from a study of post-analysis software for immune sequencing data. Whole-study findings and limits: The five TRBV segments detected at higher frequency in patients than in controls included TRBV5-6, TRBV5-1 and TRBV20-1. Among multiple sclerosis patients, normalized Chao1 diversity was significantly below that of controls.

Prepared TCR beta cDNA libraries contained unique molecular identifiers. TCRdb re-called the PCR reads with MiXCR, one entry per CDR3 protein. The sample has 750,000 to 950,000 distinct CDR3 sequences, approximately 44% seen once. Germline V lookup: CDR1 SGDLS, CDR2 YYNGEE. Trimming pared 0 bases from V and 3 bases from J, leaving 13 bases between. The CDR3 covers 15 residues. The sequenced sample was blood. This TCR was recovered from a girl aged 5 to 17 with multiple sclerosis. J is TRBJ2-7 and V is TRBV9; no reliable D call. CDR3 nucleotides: TGTGCCAGCAGCGTAGCGCTGAACCCTATCTACGAGCAGTACTTC. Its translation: CASSVALNPIYEQYF.